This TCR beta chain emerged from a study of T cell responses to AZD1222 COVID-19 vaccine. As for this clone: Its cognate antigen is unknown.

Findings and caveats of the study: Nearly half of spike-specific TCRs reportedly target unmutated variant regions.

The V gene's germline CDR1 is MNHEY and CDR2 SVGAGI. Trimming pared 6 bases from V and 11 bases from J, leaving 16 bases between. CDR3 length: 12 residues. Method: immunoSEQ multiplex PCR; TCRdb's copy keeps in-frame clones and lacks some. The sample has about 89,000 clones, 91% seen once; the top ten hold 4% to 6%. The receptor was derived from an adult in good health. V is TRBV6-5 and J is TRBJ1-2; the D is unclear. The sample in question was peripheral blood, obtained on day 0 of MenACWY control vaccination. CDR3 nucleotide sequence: TGTGCCAGCAGCCAAAAGACCGCAGCTTACACCTTC. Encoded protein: CASSQKTAAYTF.